This T cell receptor (beta chain) originates from a study of blood T cell repertoires in COVID-19. Overall study context: Samples taken during acute and convalescent COVID-19 were collected in the United States, Italy and Spain. Sources were T cells, B-cell-depleted T cells, or PBMCs; the material itself was cDNA or gDNA.

Original processing notes: Amplification with reference gene primers provided the estimates of nucleated cell counts. Data came from immunoSEQ multiplex PCR; TCRdb stores just in-frame clones and leaves some out. V and J calls and clone size are copied from that table; D and trimming were computed from the DNA. The sample lists some 200,000 clones, around 84% occurring once. From germline, CDR1 is SGHRS and CDR2 YFSETQ. CDR3 length equals 15 residues. The V and J ends lost 0 bases and 2 bases respectively, with 9 bases between them. The source of this sequence is a woman older than 75 with active or convalescent COVID-19. The sequencing input was peripheral blood. The V call is TRBV5-1, the J call TRBJ2-1, with D unclear. The CDR3 sequence: CASSLDAEPYNEQFF. The CDR3 nucleotides are TGCGCCAGCAGCTTGGACGCGGAACCCTACAATGAGCAGTTCTTC.